This T cell receptor (beta chain) was identified in a study of CD4 and CD8 cells across lung adenocarcinoma regions. In TCRdb, the PCR reads were re-called with MiXCR into one record per CDR3 protein. The sample consists of over 6,000 distinct CDR3 sequences, roughly three fifths of them appearing once. CDR3 length: 14 amino acids. V gave up 6 bases and J gave up 2 bases, with 10 bases separating them. In germline, CDR1 is MNHNS, CDR2 SASEGT. This clonotype is labeled large (0.1 to 1%). Samples came from patients with localized non-small cell lung adenocarcinoma. The sample was CD4+ T cells from the center of a lung tumor. The genes are TRBV6-1 and TRBJ2-2; a weak D match, TRBD1 (5 bases). The sequence derives from a female donor with lung adenocarcinoma. The CD4 and CD8 labels of this study may be unreliable. The DNA for the CDR3 is TGTGCCAGCAGAAGCGACAGCAACACCGGGGAGCTGTTTTTT. This encodes CASRSDSNTGELFF.